A selection of T cell receptor beta chains follows, all from one sample in a study of blood T cells in healthy people across ages. One entry per CDR3 protein, called by TCRdb with MiXCR from the 5' RACE reads. The sample records 1.5 million or so distinct CDR3 sequences, 40% to 45% being singletons. Sequencing input: blood. These receptors came from a woman between 18 and 30 years old in good health. Each CDR3 is given with its conserved first and last residue. D genes are given only for firm matches. Rows may omit the clone size; those that give it use once, few, many or a size class.

d_call	v_call	clone_size	cdr3_length	j_call	cdr3_aa	cdr3_nt
TRBD1	TRBV5-1	NA	16	TRBJ1-1	CASSEYRGMRNTEAFF	TGCGCCAGCAGCGAGTACAGGGGGATGAGGAACACTGAAGCTTTCTTT
TRBD2	TRBV4-1	NA	15	TRBJ2-5	CASSHPLQRLAAQYF	TGCGCCAGCAGCCACCCCCTACAGCGGCTAGCGGCACAGTACTTC
NA	TRBV7-2	few	15	TRBJ1-6	CASSLRNREFPPLHF	TGTGCCAGCAGCTTAAGAAACAGGGAGTTTCCACCCCTCCACTTT
TRBD2	TRBV6-1	NA	16	TRBJ2-3	CASSELAAGGTDTQYF	TGTGCCAGCAGTGAGCTTGCGGCGGGGGGAACAGATACGCAGTATTTT
NA	TRBV15	few	17	TRBJ2-3	CATSRYTFEGSTDTQYF	TGTGCCACCAGCAGATACACCTTCGAGGGGAGCACAGATACGCAGTATTTT
NA	TRBV11-2	NA	14	TRBJ1-5	CASSLAGDYQPQHF	TGTGCCAGCAGCTTAGCAGGGGACTATCAGCCCCAGCATTTT
NA	TRBV2	NA	14	TRBJ1-2	CASSGAGMTYGYTF	TGTGCCAGCAGTGGGGCAGGGATGACCTATGGCTACACCTTC
NA	TRBV21-1	NA	13	TRBJ1-1	CASSNTGCSVAFF	TGTGCCAGCAGCAACACAGGGTGTTCGGTAGCTTTCTTT
NA	TRBV6-2/TRBV6-3	NA	13	TRBJ2-7	CASSDRSPYEQYF	TGTGCCAGCAGTGACAGGTCTCCCTACGAGCAGTACTTC
NA	TRBV9	NA	15	TRBJ2-1	CASSELWSSYNEQFF	TGTGCCAGCAGTGAACTATGGAGCTCCTACAATGAGCAGTTCTTC
NA	TRBV12-5	NA	16	TRBJ2-3	CASGLPPGAHTDTQYF	TGTGCTAGTGGCCTCCCCCCGGGGGCCCACACAGATACGCAGTATTTT
NA	TRBV20-1	few	13	TRBJ1-6	CSAAGFSNSPLHF	TGCAGTGCGGCAGGGTTTTCTAATTCACCCCTCCACTTT
NA	TRBV7-6	NA	11	TRBJ2-5	CASSSGHVQYF	TGTGCCAGCAGCTCCGGACACGTGCAGTACTTC
NA	TRBV4-3	NA	16	TRBJ2-7	CASSQDRGSSYNEQYF	TGCGCCAGCAGCCAAGACCGGGGGAGCTCCTACAATGAGCAGTACTTC
NA	TRBV27	NA	16	TRBJ2-3	CASSLPGTHSTDTQYF	TGTGCCAGCAGTTTACCGGGGACCCATAGCACAGATACGCAGTATTTT
TRBD2	TRBV6-1	few	15	TRBJ2-1	CASSVSGATYNEQFF	TGTGCCAGCAGTGTTAGCGGGGCCACCTACAATGAGCAGTTCTTC